This entry lists 15 T cell receptor beta chains sequenced from one sample in a study of cytomegalovirus exposure and HLA in healthy donors. The study ran its PCR with 60 Vbeta and 13 Jbeta primers. Measured with immunoSEQ multiplex PCR; TCRdb has only the in-frame clones, and not every one. Counted here are 73,000 or so clones, around 81% occurring once; the ten biggest clones make up around 6.3%. Material for sequencing was PBMCs. The receptors were gathered from a man aged 50 to 60 in good health and CMV-seronegative.

The rearrangement links TRBV5-1 to TRBJ2-2; a weak D match, TRBD2 (7 bases). The V end lost 4 bases, the J end lost 0 bases, and 13 bases lay between the germline ends. The CDR3 runs to 16 residues. CDR1 and CDR2 (germline): SGHRS, YFSETQ. In DNA, the CDR3 is TGCGCCAGCAGCCCTAGGGGGGGCGCGAACACCGGGGAGCTGTTTTTT. It yields the protein CASSPRGGANTGELFF.

This clone was counted a few times. The chain recombines TRBV2 with TRBJ1-1; D is unclear. The CDR3 sequence is 11 residues long. The V gene lost 9 bases and the J gene lost 3 bases, with 8 bases spanning the gap. Germline V gene sequence: CDR1 SNHLY, CDR2 FYNNEI. CDR3 nucleotide sequence: TGTGCCAGTGGGGAGTACACTGAAGCTTTCTTT. It codes for CASGEYTEAFF. The full variable domain, completed using reference TRBV2 and TRBJ1-1, is EPEVTQTPSHQVTQMGQEVILRCVPISNHLYFYWYRQILGQKVEFLVSFYNNEISEKSEIFDDQFSVERPDGSNFTLKIRSTKLEDSAMYFCASGEYTEAFFGQGTRLTVV.

This clone was seen once. For the CDR3, the DNA is TGTGCCTGGGCCGGTGGTTCACCCCTCCACTTT. It yields the protein CAWAGGSPLHF. V gene TRBV30 combines with J gene TRBJ1-6; no clear D gene. Germline CDR1 GTSNPN, CDR2 SVGIG (reference sequence). V was pared by 5 bases and J by 9 bases, with 8 bases between. The CDR3 extends over 11 amino acids.

The rearrangement uses TRBV19 and TRBJ2-3; the D is unclear. Germline CDR1 is LNHDA and CDR2 is SQIVND (reference sequence). V was clipped by 5 bases and J by 6 bases, with 12 bases between them. The CDR3 length is 13 residues. The DNA for the CDR3 is TGTGCCAGTAGTCCCGCCTACCATGATACGCAGTATTTT. Translated, it gives CASSPAYHDTQYF.

The chain employs TRBV11-2 and TRBJ1-2; D unresolved. Trimming left V 5 bases short and J 5 bases short, with 9 bases between. Germline CDR1 is SGHAT and CDR2 is FQNNGV. The length of the CDR3 is 12 residues. In nucleotides, the CDR3 is TGTGCCAGCAGCGAAACTCCTTATGGCTACACCTTC. It encodes CASSETPYGYTF.

The V gene is TRBV6-1, the J gene TRBJ1-4; D not resolved. The CDR3 totals 12 residues. Trimming shortened V by 2 bases and J by 8 bases, and 6 bases separated the two germline ends. Germline V CDR1 and CDR2: MNHNS, SASEGT. CDR3 nucleotide sequence: TGTGCCAGCAGTGAACGCCGGGAAAAACTGTTTTTT. Encoded protein: CASSERREKLFF.

This clone has a handful of counts. The CDR3 bases are TGTGCCAGCATCGAGAGACGGGCGGGGGATACGCAGTATTTT. Protein: CASIERRAGDTQYF. The gene calls are TRBV7-8 and TRBJ2-3, with D possibly TRBD2 on 6 matching bases. From germline, CDR1 is SGHVS and CDR2 FQNEAQ. Trimming took 7 bases from V and 6 from J, leaving 17 bases between them. The length of the CDR3 is 14 residues.

The chain couples TRBV11-2 to TRBJ2-5; 11 bases agree with TRBD2. V was clipped by 3 bases and J by 5 bases; unmatched bases: 8. CDR1 and CDR2 (germline): SGHAT, FQNNGV. CDR3 length: 16 amino acids. Here the CDR3 DNA reads TGTGCCAGCAGCTTTCTTCTAGCGGGGGGTGGGGAGACCCAGTACTTC. The encoded protein is CASSFLLAGGGETQYF.

This clone has a handful of counts. This chain joins TRBV5-1 and TRBJ2-7, with a weak D call TRBD2 (6 bases). Trimming pared 4 bases from V and 2 bases from J, leaving 13 bases between. This CDR3 comprises 14 residues. The germline CDR1 and CDR2 sequences are SGHRS and YFSETQ. CDR3 nucleotide sequence: TGCGCCAGCAGCGTAGCGGTGTCCGCCTACGAGCAGTACTTC. Its translation: CASSVAVSAYEQYF.

The chain couples TRBV7-6 to TRBJ1-3; 8 nucleotides line up with TRBD1. This CDR3 region has 19 residues. Germline V lookup: CDR1 SGHVS, CDR2 FNYEAQ. Germline trimming cut 5 bases from V and 4 bases from J; bases unmatched to any gene: 19. The CDR3 sequence: CASSRRTGQDPLGGNTIYF. CDR3 nucleotides: TGTGCCAGCAGCCGGCGTACGGGACAGGACCCCCTGGGAGGAAACACCATATATTTT.

This clone showed up just a few times. This chain connects TRBV28 to TRBJ1-2; 7 nucleotides agree with TRBD1. This CDR3 is 12 amino acids long. V lost 5 bases to trimming and J lost 8 bases; unmatched junction nucleotides: 5. Germline-derived CDR1 and CDR2 are MDHEN and SYDVKM. The CDR3 protein is CASSAEQGGYTF. The CDR3 nucleotides read TGTGCCAGCAGTGCCGAACAGGGGGGCTACACCTTC.

V and J are TRBV5-1 and TRBJ1-2; D may be TRBD1 (6 bases). The CDR3 extends over 14 amino acids. Germline V lookup: CDR1 SGHRS, CDR2 YFSETQ. The V end lost 0 bases, the J end lost 8 bases, and 14 bases lay between the germline ends. The CDR3 nucleotides read TGCGCCAGCAGCTTGGGAACAGGGTTTTACGGCTACACCTTC. It is translated as CASSLGTGFYGYTF.

V gene TRBV13 combines with J gene TRBJ1-1; a weak D match, TRBD1 (5 bases). The V gene's germline CDR1 is PRHDT and CDR2 FYEKMQ (reference sequence). The V end was cut by 5 bases, the J end by 0 bases, with 13 bases between. The CDR3 extends over 15 amino acids. CDR3: CASSPRQRMNTEAFF. The DNA for the CDR3 is TGTGCCAGCAGCCCACGACAGAGAATGAACACTGAAGCTTTCTTT.

V is TRBV7-2 and J is TRBJ1-4, with D maybe TRBD1 (6 bases). Germline V gene lookup returns CDR1 SGHTA and CDR2 FQGNSA. The V gene lost 5 bases and the J gene lost 8 bases, with 18 bases spanning the gap. The CDR3 consists of 15 residues. CDR3 DNA: TGTGCCAGCAGCCTTATGGGGGGGGCAGGGGAAAAACTGTTTTTT. As protein: CASSLMGGAGEKLFF.

The rearrangement joins TRBV5-4 to TRBJ2-1; 9 bases match TRBD2. Germline loops: CDR1 SGHNT, CDR2 YYREEE (reference sequence). The CDR3 covers 16 residues. The V and J ends lost 0 bases and 1 base, in that order; junction bases with no gene match: 2. In nucleotides, the CDR3 is TGTGCCAGCAGCTTGGGCAGCGGGGGGTCCTACAATGAGCAGTTCTTC. Translation gives CASSLGSGGSYNEQFF.